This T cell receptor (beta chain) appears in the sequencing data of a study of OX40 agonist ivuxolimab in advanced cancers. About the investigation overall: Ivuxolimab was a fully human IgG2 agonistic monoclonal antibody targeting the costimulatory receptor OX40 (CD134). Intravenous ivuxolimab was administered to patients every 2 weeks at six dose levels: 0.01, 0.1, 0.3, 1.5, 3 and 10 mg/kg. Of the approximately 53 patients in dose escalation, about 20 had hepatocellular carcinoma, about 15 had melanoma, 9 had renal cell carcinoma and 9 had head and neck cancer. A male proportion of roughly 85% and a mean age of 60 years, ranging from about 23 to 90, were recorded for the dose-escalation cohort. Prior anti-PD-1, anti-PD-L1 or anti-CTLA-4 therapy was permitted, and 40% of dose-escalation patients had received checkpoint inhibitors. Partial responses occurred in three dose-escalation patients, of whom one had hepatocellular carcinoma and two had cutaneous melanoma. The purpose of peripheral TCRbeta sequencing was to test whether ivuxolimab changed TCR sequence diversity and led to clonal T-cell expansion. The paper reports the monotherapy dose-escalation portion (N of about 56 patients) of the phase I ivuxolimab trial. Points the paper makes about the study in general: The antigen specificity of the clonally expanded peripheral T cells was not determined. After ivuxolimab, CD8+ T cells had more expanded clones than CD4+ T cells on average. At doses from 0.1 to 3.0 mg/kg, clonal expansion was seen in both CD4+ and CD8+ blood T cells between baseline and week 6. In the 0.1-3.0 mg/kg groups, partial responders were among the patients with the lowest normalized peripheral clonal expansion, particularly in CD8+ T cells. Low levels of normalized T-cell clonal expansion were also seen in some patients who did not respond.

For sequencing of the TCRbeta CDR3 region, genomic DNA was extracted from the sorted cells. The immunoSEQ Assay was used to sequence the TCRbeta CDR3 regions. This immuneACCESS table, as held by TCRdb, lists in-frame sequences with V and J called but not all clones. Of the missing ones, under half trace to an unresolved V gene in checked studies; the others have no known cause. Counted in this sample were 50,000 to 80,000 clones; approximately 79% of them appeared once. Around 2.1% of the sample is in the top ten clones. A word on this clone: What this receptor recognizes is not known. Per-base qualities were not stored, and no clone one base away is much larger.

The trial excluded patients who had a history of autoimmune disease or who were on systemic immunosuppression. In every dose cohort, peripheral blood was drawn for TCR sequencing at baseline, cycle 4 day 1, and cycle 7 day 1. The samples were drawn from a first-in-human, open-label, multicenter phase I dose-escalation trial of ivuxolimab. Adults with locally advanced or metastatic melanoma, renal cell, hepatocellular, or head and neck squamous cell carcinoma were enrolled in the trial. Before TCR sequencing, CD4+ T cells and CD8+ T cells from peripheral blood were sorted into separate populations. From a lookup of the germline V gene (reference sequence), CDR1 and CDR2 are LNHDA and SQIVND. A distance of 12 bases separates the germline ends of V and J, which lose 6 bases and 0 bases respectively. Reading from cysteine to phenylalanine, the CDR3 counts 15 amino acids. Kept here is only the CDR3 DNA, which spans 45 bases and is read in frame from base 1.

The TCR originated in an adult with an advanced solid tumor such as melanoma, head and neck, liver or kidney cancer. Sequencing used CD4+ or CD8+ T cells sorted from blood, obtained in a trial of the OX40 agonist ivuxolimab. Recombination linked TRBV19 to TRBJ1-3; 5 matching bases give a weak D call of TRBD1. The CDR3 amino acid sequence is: CASSYSGTSGNTIYF. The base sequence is TGTGCCAGTAGCTATTCAGGGACCTCTGGAAACACCATATATTTT.